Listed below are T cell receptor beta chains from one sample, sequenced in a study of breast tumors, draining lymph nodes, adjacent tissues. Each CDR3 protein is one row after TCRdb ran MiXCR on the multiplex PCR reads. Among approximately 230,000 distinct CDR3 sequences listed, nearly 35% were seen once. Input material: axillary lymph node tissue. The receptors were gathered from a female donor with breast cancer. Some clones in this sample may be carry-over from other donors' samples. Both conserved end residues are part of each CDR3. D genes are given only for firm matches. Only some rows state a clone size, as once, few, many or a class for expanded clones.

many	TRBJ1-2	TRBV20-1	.	CSASGPGSYGYTF	TGCAGTGCTAGCGGCCCGGGTTCCTATGGCTACACCTTC
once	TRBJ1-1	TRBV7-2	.	CASSLGGRGKNTEAFF	TGTGCCAGCAGCTTAGGGGGTAGGGGAAAGAACACTGAAGCTTTCTTT
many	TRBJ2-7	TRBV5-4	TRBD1	CASSWVRDRGTTLREQYF	TGTGCCAGCAGCTGGGTCCGGGACAGGGGGACTACCCTACGAGAGCAGTACTTC
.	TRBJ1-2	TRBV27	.	CAVGGRGDGPSGYTF	TGTGCGGTCGGGGGCAGGGGAGATGGGCCCTCTGGCTACACCTTC
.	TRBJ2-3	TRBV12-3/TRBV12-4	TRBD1	CASRDRGDNEQYF	TGTGCCAGCCGGGACAGGGGCGACAATGAGCAGTATTTT
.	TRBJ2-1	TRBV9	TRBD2	CASSVAGGLDEQFF	TGTGCCAGCAGCGTAGCGGGAGGTCTCGATGAGCAGTTCTTC
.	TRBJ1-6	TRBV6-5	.	CASSRDLNQGVDNSPLHF	TGTGCCAGCAGTCGTGACTTAAACCAGGGCGTAGATAATTCACCCCTCCACTTT
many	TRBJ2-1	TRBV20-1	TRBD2	CSAREGLAGGRNEQFF	TGCAGTGCTAGAGAAGGACTAGCGGGAGGGAGGAATGAGCAGTTCTTC
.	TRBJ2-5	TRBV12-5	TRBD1	CASGKPTGGFETQYF	TGTGCTAGTGGAAAACCGACAGGGGGCTTTGAGACCCAGTACTTC
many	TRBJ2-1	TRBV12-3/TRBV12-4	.	CASSLTVSYNEQFF	TGTGCCAGCAGTTTGACAGTGTCCTACAATGAGCAGTTCTTC
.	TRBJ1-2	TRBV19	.	CASSYYAVMGGYGYTF	TGTGCCAGTAGTTACTATGCAGTCATGGGAGGCTATGGCTACACCTTC
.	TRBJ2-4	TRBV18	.	CASSPTADRTYIQYF	TGTGCCAGCTCACCGACCGCCGATAGAACGTACATTCAGTACTTC
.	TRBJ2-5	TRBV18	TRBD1	CASSPGWTGQETQYF	TGTGCCAGCTCACCAGGCTGGACAGGGCAAGAGACCCAGTACTTC
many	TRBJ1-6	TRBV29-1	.	CSVRGSSYNSPLHF	TGCAGCGTTCGGGGCAGCTCCTATAATTCACCCCTCCACTTT
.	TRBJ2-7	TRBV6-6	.	CASSHSTLVNLTYEQYF	TGTGCCAGTAGTCACTCCACTCTTGTAAACCTGACCTACGAGCAGTACTTC
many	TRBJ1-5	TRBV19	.	CASSMVGQGEPQHF	TGTGCCAGTAGTATGGTGGGGCAGGGCGAGCCCCAGCATTTT
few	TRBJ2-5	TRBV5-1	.	CASSLTGNYDTQYF	TGCGCCAGCAGCTTGACAGGGAATTATGACACCCAGTACTTC
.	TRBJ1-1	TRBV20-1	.	CSAILGGVNTEAFF	TGCAGTGCTATCCTAGGGGGTGTGAACACTGAAGCTTTCTTT
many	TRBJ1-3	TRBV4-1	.	CASSQELGRRGNTIYF	TGCGCCAGCAGCCAAGAATTGGGCAGGAGAGGAAACACCATATATTTT
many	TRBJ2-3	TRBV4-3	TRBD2	CASSQVVTSGGTYTQYF	TGCGCCAGCAGCCAAGTTGTGACTAGCGGGGGGACCTATACGCAGTATTTT
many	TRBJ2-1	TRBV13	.	CASRWGGSNEQFF	TGTGCCAGCAGGTGGGGAGGTTCTAATGAGCAGTTCTTC
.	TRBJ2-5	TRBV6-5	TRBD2	CASSLLAGDFGETQYF	TGTGCCAGCAGTCTTCTAGCGGGAGACTTCGGGGAGACCCAGTACTTC
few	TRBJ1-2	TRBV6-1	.	CASSLIRANYGYTF	TGTGCCAGCAGTTTGATCAGGGCCAACTATGGCTACACCTTC
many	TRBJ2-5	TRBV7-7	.	CASSFGQNQETQYF	TGTGCTAGCAGCTTTGGACAGAACCAAGAGACCCAGTACTTC
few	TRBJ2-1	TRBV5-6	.	CASTNYPRQNEQFF	TGTGCCAGCACAAACTACCCCCGCCAAAATGAGCAGTTCTTC
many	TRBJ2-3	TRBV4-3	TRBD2	CASSQDGTSGGARDTQYF	TGCGCCAGCAGCCAAGATGGGACTAGCGGGGGGGCCAGGGATACGCAGTATTTT
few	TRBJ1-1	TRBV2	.	CASSPLASNTEAFF	TGTGCCAGCAGTCCCCTGGCATCGAACACTGAAGCTTTCTTT
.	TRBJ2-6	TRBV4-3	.	CASSQATGANVLTF	TGCGCCAGCAGCCAAGCGACCGGGGCCAACGTCCTGACCTTC
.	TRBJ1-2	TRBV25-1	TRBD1	CASSKTGYSYTF	TGTGCCAGCAGCAAGACAGGGTATAGCTACACCTTC
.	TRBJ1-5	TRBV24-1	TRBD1	CATSDYTGGSRPQHF	TGTGCCACCAGTGACTATACAGGGGGCTCTCGGCCCCAGCATTTT
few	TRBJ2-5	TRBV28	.	CASKVGALETQYF	TGTGCCAGCAAAGTCGGTGCGCTTGAGACCCAGTACTTC
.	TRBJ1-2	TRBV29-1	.	CSVDRGDGGYTF	TGCAGCGTTGATAGAGGGGACGGTGGCTACACCTTC
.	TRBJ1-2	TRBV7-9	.	CASSLGWGNYGYTF	TGTGCCAGCAGCTTAGGGTGGGGGAACTATGGCTACACCTTC
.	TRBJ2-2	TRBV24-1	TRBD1	CATYQGVSGELFF	TGTGCCACCTATCAGGGGGTATCCGGGGAGCTGTTTTTT
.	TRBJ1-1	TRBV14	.	CASSQDRSEEAFF	TGTGCCAGCAGCCAAGATCGATCTGAGGAAGCTTTCTTT
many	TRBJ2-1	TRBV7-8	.	CASSLRFRGNEQFF	TGTGCCAGCAGCTTAAGGTTTAGGGGGAATGAGCAGTTCTTC
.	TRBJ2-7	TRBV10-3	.	CAISELGREQYF	TGTGCCATCAGTGAACTAGGGCGGGAGCAGTACTTC
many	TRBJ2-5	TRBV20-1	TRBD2	CSAPGGARETQYF	TGCAGTGCCCCCGGGGGGGCGAGAGAGACCCAGTACTTC
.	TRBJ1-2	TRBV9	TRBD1	CHSYSGQDYGYTF	TGTCACAGTTACTCCGGACAGGACTATGGCTACACCTTC
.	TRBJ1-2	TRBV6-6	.	CASRGGALNYGYTF	TGTGCCAGCAGGGGAGGGGCCCTCAACTATGGCTACACCTTC
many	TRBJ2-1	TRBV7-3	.	CASSPAGGREQFF	TGTGCCAGCAGCCCTGCTGGGGGCAGGGAGCAGTTCTTC
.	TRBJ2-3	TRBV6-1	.	CAGSRSGLSTDAQYF	TGTGCCGGCAGTAGAAGTGGGCTTAGCACAGATGCGCAGTATTTT
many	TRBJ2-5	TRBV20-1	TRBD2	CSASGGETQSF	TGCAGTGCATCGGGGGGGGAGACCCAGTCCTTC
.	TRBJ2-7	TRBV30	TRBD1	CAWNRQGRRGEQYF	TGTGCCTGGAATCGACAGGGGCGCAGAGGCGAGCAGTACTTC
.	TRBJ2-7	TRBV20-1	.	CSAEKRSSGGADEQYF	TGCAGTGCAGAAAAGAGGTCCTCAGGGGGGGCCGATGAGCAGTACTTC
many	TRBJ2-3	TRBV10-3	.	CAISGYGGGRTDTQYF	TGTGCCATCAGTGGGTACGGCGGGGGCCGCACAGATACGCAGTATTTT
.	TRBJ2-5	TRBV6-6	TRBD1	CASRHQTGLGETQYF	TGTGCCAGCAGGCACCAGACAGGGTTAGGAGAGACCCAGTACTTC
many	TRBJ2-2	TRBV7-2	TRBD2	CASSLKSGTYQNTGELFF	TGTGCCAGCAGCTTAAAGAGCGGGACCTACCAGAACACCGGGGAGCTGTTTTTT
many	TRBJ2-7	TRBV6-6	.	CASTGDTYEQYF	TGTGCCAGCACCGGGGACACCTACGAGCAGTACTTC
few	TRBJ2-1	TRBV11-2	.	CASSQGSYYNEQFF	TGTGCCAGCAGCCAGGGGAGCTATTACAATGAGCAGTTCTTC
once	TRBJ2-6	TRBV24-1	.	CATSLYPTPSSGANVLTF	TGTGCCACCAGCCTATACCCAACGCCTAGCTCTGGGGCCAACGTCCTGACTTTC
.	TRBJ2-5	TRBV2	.	CASSHPQSREETQYF	TGTGCCAGCAGTCATCCCCAGAGTAGAGAAGAGACCCAGTACTTC
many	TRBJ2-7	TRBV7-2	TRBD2	CASSISGGSYEQYF	TGTGCCAGCAGCATTAGCGGGGGTTCATACGAGCAGTACTTC
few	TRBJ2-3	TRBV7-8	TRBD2	CASSIGLAHTDTQYF	TGTGCCAGCAGCATCGGACTAGCGCACACAGATACGCAGTATTTT
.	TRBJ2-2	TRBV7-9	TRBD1	CASTKGTGGFTGELFF	TGTGCCAGCACCAAAGGGACAGGGGGCTTCACCGGGGAGCTGTTTTTT
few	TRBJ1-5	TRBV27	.	CASSLSSLGSQPQHF	TGTGCCAGCAGTTTATCGTCATTGGGTTCCCAGCCCCAGCATTTT
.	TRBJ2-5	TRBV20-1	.	CSAPVARETQYF	TGCAGTGCCCCTGTAGCGAGGGAGACCCAGTACTTC